This T cell receptor (beta chain) was observed in a study of T-cell memory formation after mild COVID-19 (dated by TCRdb to the early 2020s). Context from the whole study: TCR sequence clusters from the two donors were largely donor specific. In a couple of donors, T-cell clones that expanded and contracted after mild COVID-19 were tracked by sequencing TCRalpha and TCRbeta repertoires over time. Two young, previously healthy adult volunteers made up the cohort, one male and one female.

Ficoll-Paque density gradient centrifugation was the method used to isolate PBMCs. Sequenced using an Illumina NovaSeq 6000. Using 5'RACE with constant-segment primers, TCRalpha and TCRbeta cDNA libraries were constructed, with sample barcodes and unique molecular identifiers added in the process. RNA was extracted from every sample with Trizol reagent. Amplification of the libraries took two PCR steps, and the second step added a second sample barcode plus Illumina TruSeq adapters. The libraries were sequenced on an Illumina NovaSeq using 2 x 150 bp paired-end reads. The source study handled its data this way. Reads were demultiplexed and collapsed into UMI-guided consensus sequences with migec v1.2.7. Using mixcr v2.1.11, UMI consensuses were aligned to TRA and TRB V and J templates and then assembled into clonotypes. Expanded or contracted clonotypes were those called significant by both edgeR and NoisET, with noise models trained on biological replicates. For edgeR calls, a false discovery rate-adjusted p below 0.01 and a log2 fold-change threshold of 1 were applied. As an exploratory analysis of dynamics, PCA with hierarchical clustering was applied to max-normalized trajectories of the 1000 most abundant clonotypes. Each responding clone was given a CD4 or CD8 phenotype based on the CD4+ and CD8+ repertoires, which had been sequenced separately. TCRdb's own reprocessing of the public reads used fastp at Q25 and MiXCR and kept productive beta chains. Every distinct CDR3 protein forms one entry, paired with its most common genes and DNA. Clone size and V and J calls follow TCRdb, not the original study. Counted in this sample were more than 300,000 distinct CDR3 sequences; roughly 13% of them appeared once. 21% of the sample is held by the ten biggest clonotypes.

What the research found in general, with its limitations: Only two mild cases were covered in the study, and larger cohorts including severe cases with pre-infection samples were considered necessary. The second-wave clones that peaked on day 37 were not confirmed to be SARS-CoV-2 specific. Contracting CD4+ clones were located mainly in the CM and EM memory subsets, whereas CD8+ clones were found to be enriched in EMRA. Some responding clones were found in pre-infection memory, which suggests that pre-existing cross-reactive memory T cells took part in the SARS-CoV-2 response. From day 15 to 85, contracting clones showed balanced CD4/CD8 phenotypes, whereas a second wave of clones that expanded from day 15 to 37 leaned towards CD4+.

This clonotype was seen ten or more times. This clone's antigen is unknown. There are no base qualities to consult, and no much larger clone falls within one base. CDR1 and CDR2 (SNHLY, FYNNEI) derive from the germline V gene. At the junction V is shortened by 4 bases and J by 5 bases; bases outside the gene matches: 3. Inclusive of the bounding cysteine and phenylalanine, the CDR3 is 14 residues long. The entry retains the CDR3 DNA only, 42 bases that are in frame from base 1. The receptor was isolated from a man aged 18 to 29 who had mild COVID-19 (a few samples of this study predate the infection). The sample titles of this study are shuffled in the database, so cell type and time point are left out; the donor was told from shared clones. Sample: PBMCs or a T cell subset sorted from them (not recorded which). The rearrangement combines TRBV2 with TRBJ1-5; TRBD1 lines up with 9 middle nucleotides. The CDR3 amino acid sequence is: CASSGTGADQPQHF. The DNA sequence follows: TGTGCCAGCAGTGGGACAGGGGCCGATCAGCCCCAGCATTTT.